The 27 T cell receptor beta chains listed next were all sequenced from one sample in a study of T cells expressing NK-cell markers. TCRdb reworked the 5' RACE reads into one entry per CDR3 protein, no DNA. The sample totals 500,000 to 700,000 distinct CDR3 sequences. The source material was blood T cells: a sorted CD56 or NKG2C T cell subset, CD4+ or CD8+ T cells, or bulk PBMC T cells (not recorded which). Receptor source: a man between 18 and 29 years old in good health.

The J gene is TRBJ2-7, the V gene TRBV4-3. Per germline, CDR1 LGHNA and CDR2 YSLEER. The CDR3 totals 15 residues. The CDR3 reads CASSPGVVSSYEQYF.

This chain links TRBV12-3 or TRBV12-4 with TRBJ1-2; the TCRdb D gene call, TRBD1, has no DNA to confirm it. This CDR3 region has 13 residues. The CDR3 loop is CASSLGTGNGYTF.

The chain is built from TRBV12-3 or TRBV12-4 and TRBJ2-1; TCRdb picks TRBD2, but there is no DNA to check that call. The CDR3 loop spans 14 amino acids. The CDR3 spells CASSLGTTPNEQFF.

The rearrangement uses TRBV29-1 and TRBJ2-2; TCRdb reports TRBD2, a call that lacks DNA to check it against. The CDR3 length is 14 residues. Per the germline V gene, CDR1 is SQVTM and CDR2 is ANQGSEA. This CDR3 reads CSVEEGHHTGELFF.

This chain links TRBV12-3 or TRBV12-4 with TRBJ2-1; TCRdb's D call, TRBD2, is unchecked because there is no DNA. The length of the CDR3 is 15 residues. CDR3 sequence reads: CASRGTSGGNNEQFF.

The chain's CDR3 is CASSLAPTGQRTDTQYF. The chain employs TRBV7-9 and TRBJ2-3; there is no DNA to check the TCRdb D call of TRBD1. Germline V gives CDR1 SEHNR, CDR2 FQNEAQ (reference sequence). This CDR3 region has 17 residues.

The V gene is TRBV7-6, the J gene TRBJ2-3; absent DNA, TCRdb's TRBD1 call cannot be checked. Germline CDR1 and CDR2: SGHVS and FNYEAQ. The CDR3 covers 14 residues. The CDR3 protein is CASSPTGAGDTQYF. Using reference TRBV7-6 and TRBJ2-3 for the parts outside the CDR3, the full variable domain is GAGVSQSPRYKVTKRGQDVALRCDPISGHVSLYWYRQALGQGPEFLTYFNYEAQQDKSGLPNDRFSAERPEGSISTLTIQRTEQRDSAMYRCASSPTGAGDTQYFGPGTRLTVL.

The chain is built from TRBV18 and TRBJ1-4. CDR3 size: 13 residues. Germline loops: CDR1 KGHSH, CDR2 LQKENI. The CDR3 sequence: CASSPRQAEKLFF.

The V call is TRBV5-1, the J call TRBJ2-1; the TCRdb D gene call, TRBD2, has no DNA to confirm it. Germline V lookup: CDR1 SGHRS, CDR2 YFSETQ. The CDR3 has 18 residues. The CDR3 spells CASSSVAGEIGGYNEQFF.

The chain has TRBV12-3 or TRBV12-4 and TRBJ2-5; TCRdb indicates TRBD2, and absent DNA this call remains unverified. This CDR3 is 14 amino acids long. The CDR3 sequence is CASSLSSPQETQYF.

The chain recombines TRBV7-9 with TRBJ1-4; checking the TCRdb D call of TRBD1 is not possible without DNA. Germline assignment: CDR1 SEHNR and CDR2 FQNEAQ (reference sequence). This CDR3 is built from 14 residues. CDR3 amino acids: CASSKGQGDEKLFF.

This chain connects TRBV25-1 to TRBJ2-7; checking the TCRdb D call of TRBD2 is not possible without DNA. Germline-derived CDR1 and CDR2 are MGHDK and SYGVNS. The CDR3 sequence is 14 residues long. The CDR3 sequence: CASSWSSGGYEQYF.

The chain uses TRBV7-2 and TRBJ1-1; TCRdb proposes TRBD1, but this gene call is untestable without DNA. Germline lookup yields CDR1 SGHTA and CDR2 FQGNSA. The CDR3 is 17 amino acids. The CDR3 sequence: CASSLVPGGAGASEAFF.

The rearrangement joins TRBV12-3 or TRBV12-4 to TRBJ1-2. The length of the CDR3 is 16 residues. CDR3 amino acids: CASSPRELPHNYGYTF.

V usage is TRBV12-3 or TRBV12-4 and J usage is TRBJ2-7; lacking DNA, the TRBD2 call made by TCRdb goes unchecked. The CDR3 covers 17 residues. The CDR3 loop reads CASSQVRLAGGTYEQYF.

The rearrangement uses TRBV5-6 and TRBJ2-7; TCRdb picks TRBD2, but there is no DNA to check that call. Germline loops: CDR1 SGHDT, CDR2 YYEEEE. The CDR3 has 14 amino acids. This CDR3 is CASSTGLAGYEQYF.

The genes are TRBV11-2 and TRBJ2-5; TCRdb proposes TRBD1, but this gene call is untestable without DNA. Germline loops: CDR1 SGHAT, CDR2 FQNNGV. CDR3 size: 15 residues. This CDR3 is CASSLDMGAPETQYF.

The V call is TRBV7-3, the J call TRBJ2-1; TCRdb's assignment of TRBD2 cannot be checked, as there is no DNA. Germline lookup yields CDR1 SGHTA and CDR2 FQGTGA. CDR3 size: 16 residues. The CDR3 loop reads CASSLGGTRRTNEQFF.

The V and J genes are TRBV29-1 and TRBJ1-2; TCRdb's D gene call, TRBD1, goes unchecked for lack of DNA. This CDR3 has 12 residues. Germline lookup yields CDR1 SQVTM and CDR2 ANQGSEA. The CDR3 reads CSAQGQGYGYTF. The complete variable domain, with remaining parts taken from reference TRBV29-1 and TRBJ1-2, reads SAVISQKPSRDICQRGTSLTIQCQVDSQVTMMFWYRQQPGQSLTLIATANQGSEATYESGFVIDKFPISRPNLTFSTLTVSNMSPEDSSIYLCSAQGQGYGYTFGSGTRLTVV.

The chain links TRBV12-3 or TRBV12-4 to TRBJ2-2; TCRdb's D call, TRBD2, is unchecked because there is no DNA. There are 15 residues in the CDR3. The CDR3 region is CASRTAGGPGGELFF.

V is TRBV7-9 and J is TRBJ2-7; the TRBD1 assignment by TCRdb is unverifiable without DNA. The CDR3 length is 15 residues. CDR1 is SEHNR and CDR2 is FQNEAQ in the germline V gene (reference sequence). CDR3 residues: CASSSQWDRYYEQYF. The full variable domain, its missing parts supplied by reference TRBV7-9 and TRBJ2-7, is DTGVSQNPRHKITKRGQNVTFRCDPISEHNRLYWYRQTLGQGPEFLTYFQNEAQLEKSRLLSDRFSAERPKGSFSTLEIQRTEQGDSAMYLCASSSQWDRYYEQYFGPGTRLTVT.

V and J are TRBV12-3 or TRBV12-4 and TRBJ2-1; there is no DNA to check the TCRdb D call of TRBD1. This CDR3 has 12 amino acids. The CDR3 protein is CASTPQGGEQFF.

The rearrangement links TRBV5-6 to TRBJ2-3; TCRdb's D call, TRBD2, is unchecked because there is no DNA. The CDR3 runs to 16 residues. Looked up from germline, CDR1 is SGHDT and CDR2 is YYEEEE. The CDR3: CASSFFAGGAPDTQYF.

Here the CDR3 reads CASSPAGTGTQYF. The chain uses TRBV7-9 and TRBJ2-3. Germline V CDR1 and CDR2: SEHNR, FQNEAQ (reference sequence). This CDR3 has 13 amino acids.

The V call is TRBV18, the J call TRBJ2-1; without DNA, the TCRdb call of TRBD2 cannot be checked. Germline V gene sequence: CDR1 KGHSH, CDR2 LQKENI. The CDR3 sequence is 16 residues long. The CDR3 region is CASSPSGTRGDNEQFF.

This sequence joins TRBV7-9 and TRBJ2-5. Germline CDR1 is SEHNR and CDR2 is FQNEAQ (reference sequence). The CDR3 length is 13 residues. CDR3 amino acids: CASSRRGWETQYF.

This chain joins TRBV27 and TRBJ1-4. CDR3 size: 14 residues. Germline V gene sequence: CDR1 MNHEY, CDR2 SMNVEV (reference sequence). The CDR3 sequence: CASNPPGTNEKLFF.